The subject of this entry is one T cell receptor (beta chain). An end of the junction differs from the germline gene, which may be a read error. The data are from a study of OX40 agonist ivuxolimab in advanced cancers. Per germline, CDR1 LGHNA and CDR2 YNFKEQ. The CDR3 consists of 14 residues. Repertoires were generated with immunoSEQ multiplex PCR, while TCRdb's copy carries only in-frame clones and drops some. The profile shows over 40,000 clones, 86% of them singletons. Blood sampling was done at baseline, cycle 4 day 1, and cycle 7 day 1. The sequence derives from an adult with an advanced solid tumor such as melanoma, head and neck, liver or kidney cancer. V usage is TRBV4-2 and J usage is TRBJ2-3, with D unclear. Sequencing used CD4+ or CD8+ T cells sorted from blood, obtained in a trial of the OX40 agonist ivuxolimab. CDR3 sequence: CAGSQDWATDTQYF. The CDR3 bases are TGTGCCGGCAGCCAAGATTGGGCCACAGATACGCAGTATTTT.